The 8 T cell receptor beta chains listed next were all sequenced from one sample in a study of T cell changes during pregnancy in multiple sclerosis (dated by TCRdb to about 2019). The method was the immunoSEQ multiplex PCR assay. TCRdb limited this immuneACCESS table to in-frame rearrangements with V and J called. A share of clones is missing; checked studies link under half to unresolved V genes, and the rest is unexplained. In all, the sample holds about 57,000 clones, and over 80% of those were seen once. Approximately 0.68% of the sample is in the top ten clones. Material: CD4+ T cells from peripheral blood mononuclear cells, obtained in the third trimester of pregnancy. The receptor set was obtained from a female donor with multiple sclerosis, enrolled in a pregnancy study.

The chain carries TRBV6-6 and TRBJ2-7; 8 bases are shared with TRBD1. After removal of 7 bases from V and 1 base from J, the junction contained 9 bases not matched to a gene. There are 15 residues in the CDR3. From germline, CDR1 is MNHNY and CDR2 SVGAGI (reference sequence). As DNA, the CDR3 is TGTGCCAGCATACGAGGAACAGGGGGGTCCTACGAGCAGTACTTC. It yields the protein CASIRGTGGSYEQYF.

This clone occurred once. V gene TRBV6-1 combines with J gene TRBJ1-1; TRBD1 might be the D (6 bases). CDR1 is MNHNS, CDR2 SASEGT, per germline. V was cut by 6 bases and J by 4 bases, with 18 bases left in between. The CDR3 has 15 amino acids. CDR3 nucleotides: TGTGCCAGCAGGCCGCTTTTTCAGGGGCGCACTGAAGCTTTCTTT. This sequence encodes CASRPLFQGRTEAFF.

V and J are TRBV14 and TRBJ1-1; no definite D call. The V gene's germline CDR1 is SGHDN and CDR2 FVKESK. Trimming pared 6 bases from V and 3 bases from J, leaving 14 bases between. There are 14 residues in the CDR3. This CDR3 reads CASREPPAYTEAFF. CDR3 DNA sequence: TGTGCCAGCAGGGAGCCTCCGGCGTACACTGAAGCTTTCTTT.

The chain employs TRBV4-2 and TRBJ2-5; 7 bases fit TRBD1. CDR1 and CDR2 from the germline V gene are LGHNA and YNFKEQ. V shed 5 bases, J shed 1 base, and the junction held 4 bases outside the gene matches. The length of the CDR3 is 14 residues. The CDR3 DNA is TGTGCCAGCAGCTGGGGACAGATCCAAGAGACCCAGTACTTC. This gives the protein CASSWGQIQETQYF.

The gene calls are TRBV18 and TRBJ2-3; 13 nucleotides line up with TRBD2. Germline loops: CDR1 KGHSH, CDR2 LQKENI. The junction had 10 bases not matched to a gene; V was cut back by 3 bases and J by 4 bases. There are 18 residues in the CDR3. The CDR3 here is CASSPPIRLAGGPDTQYF. CDR3 coding DNA: TGTGCCAGCTCACCGCCAATCCGACTAGCGGGGGGCCCAGATACGCAGTATTTT.

V gene TRBV7-2 combines with J gene TRBJ2-3; 8 bases fit TRBD2. This CDR3 comprises 16 residues. V trimming: 6 bases; J trimming: 1 base; junction bases outside the gene matches: 9. Germline-derived CDR1 and CDR2 are SGHTA and FQGNSA. The CDR3 DNA reads as TGTGCCAGCAGTTCCCAGGTTAGCGGGGGCACAGATACGCAGTATTTT. Translated, it gives CASSSQVSGGTDTQYF.

This clone is a singleton in its sample. J is TRBJ2-1 and V is TRBV2; 9 positions agree with TRBD1. The length of the CDR3 is 21 residues. Trimming at V came to 1 base and at J to 1 base, leaving 17 bases not matched to a gene. Germline-derived CDR1 and CDR2 are SNHLY and FYNNEI. As DNA, the CDR3 is TGTGCCAGCAGTGAAGGAAGGACAGGGAACAGGGGGCTCCGGTCCTACAATGAGCAGTTCTTC. Encoded protein: CASSEGRTGNRGLRSYNEQFF.

The rearrangement uses TRBV2 and TRBJ2-7; possibly TRBD2 for D (5 bases). The CDR3 covers 13 residues. Germline-derived CDR1 and CDR2 are SNHLY and FYNNEI. V lost 3 bases and J 4 bases, leaving 10 bases between the germline ends. CDR3 nucleotide sequence: TGTGCCAGCAGTGACACCTCGGGGTACGAGCAGTACTTC. This codes for CASSDTSGYEQYF.